This TCR beta chain emerged from a study of PD-1 blockade in classical Hodgkin lymphoma. Repertoires were generated with immunoSEQ multiplex PCR, while TCRdb's copy carries only in-frame clones and drops some. The data show 4,500 to 5,500 clones, with about three quarters seen just once and around 24% held by the top ten. All the patients suffered relapse after autologous stem cell transplantation, and brentuximab vedotin exposure differed. Isolated CD8+ T cells were derived from thawed PBMCs through magnetic negative selection. This CDR3 comprises 17 residues. With V trimmed by 1 base and J by 4 bases, 9 bases remained unmatched. Germline lookup yields CDR1 LNHDA and CDR2 SQIVND (reference sequence).

V gene TRBV19 combines with J gene TRBJ2-3, with 9 nucleotides matching TRBD1. This clonotype was obtained from a human donor with classical Hodgkin lymphoma. Here the sequenced sample was CD8+ T cells from blood, taken at baseline. The CDR3 loop reads CASSIVLADRGPDTQYF. Here the CDR3 DNA reads TGTGCCAGTAGTATAGTACTGGCGGACAGGGGCCCAGATACGCAGTATTTT.